Following are 32 T cell receptor beta chains from one sample sequenced in a study of T cell repertoires in cytomegalovirus infection. TCRdb fed the reads into MiXCR, producing one record per CDR3 protein. The sample consists of 200,000 to 300,000 distinct CDR3 sequences, around 9% of them appearing once. Specimen: PBMCs. The source is a human donor in good health (CMV status not recorded). Some clones in this sample may be carry-over from other donors' samples.

This clonotype was counted a few times. The V and J genes are TRBV29-1 and TRBJ1-4; unclear D gene. V shed 5 bases and J shed 4 bases, with 5 bases lying between them. Per germline, CDR1 SQVTM and CDR2 ANQGSEA. The CDR3 contains 11 residues. The CDR3 protein is CSVKVNEKLFF. The CDR3 DNA follows: TGCAGCGTTAAGGTTAATGAAAAACTGTTTTTT.

This clonotype occurred many times. V gene TRBV7-2 combines with J gene TRBJ2-1, with D tentatively TRBD2 (5 bases). Germline V lookup: CDR1 SGHTA, CDR2 FQGNSA. V lost 0 bases and J 9 bases, leaving 9 bases between the germline ends. The CDR3 covers 13 residues. Written as DNA, the CDR3 is TGTGCCAGCAGCTTAGCCCGGACTGGTGAGCAGTTCTTC. Amino acids: CASSLARTGEQFF.

This clonotype was observed many times. The V call is TRBV7-2, the J call TRBJ1-2; 9 bases fit TRBD1. J gave up 10 bases and V 5 bases, and 5 bases lay outside the gene matches. CDR3 size: 12 residues. Per germline, CDR1 SGHTA and CDR2 FQGNSA. CDR3 sequence reads: CASSRTGAYYTF. As DNA, the CDR3 is TGTGCCAGCAGCCGGACAGGGGCGTACTACACCTTC. The complete variable domain, with remaining parts taken from reference TRBV7-2 and TRBJ1-2, reads GAGVSQSPSNKVTEKGKDVELRCDPISGHTALYWYRQSLGQGLEFLIYFQGNSAPDKSGLPSDRFSAERTGGSVSTLTIQRTQQEDSAVYLCASSRTGAYYTFGSGTRLTVV.

Regarding this clonotype: This may arise from a read error, as a much more abundant clone is one base away. V usage is TRBV7-6 and J usage is TRBJ1-6; D is unresolved. Trimming removed 2 bases from V and 9 bases from J, with 5 bases in between. The CDR3 covers 12 residues. Germline CDR1 reads SGHVS; CDR2 reads FNYEAQ. DNA of the CDR3: TGTGCCAGCAGCTTAATTATTTCACCCCTCCACTTT. Translation: CASSLIISPLHF.

V usage is TRBV7-2 and J usage is TRBJ2-1; TRBD2 matches at 15 bases. This CDR3 comprises 21 residues. The germline gives CDR1 SGHTA, CDR2 FQGNSA. Trimming cost V 5 bases and J 6 bases; bases outside gene matches: 20. The CDR3 nucleotides are TGTGCCAGCAGCCCTCGACGACCGGGACTAGCGGGAGGTATTAGAGGCAATGAGCAGTTCTTC. This codes for CASSPRRPGLAGGIRGNEQFF.

This clonotype was found many times. The chain links TRBV7-2 to TRBJ2-1; 11 bases are shared with TRBD2. The junction had 6 bases not matched to a gene; V was cut back by 1 base and J by 10 bases. CDR1 and CDR2 from the germline V gene are SGHTA and FQGNSA. The CDR3 is 15 residues long. CDR3 DNA sequence: TGTGCCAGCAGCTTAGGCCTAGCGGGGGGTGGAGAGCAGTTCTTC. Translating gives CASSLGLAGGGEQFF.

V gene TRBV29-1 combines with J gene TRBJ1-4, with a possible D match to TRBD1 (5 bases). The CDR3 runs 13 residues. V lost 7 bases and J lost 8, with 17 bases in between. The V gene's germline CDR1 is SQVTM and CDR2 ANQGSEA. CDR3 residues: CSAETGTGEKLFF. The CDR3 DNA reads as TGCAGCGCCGAAACAGGCACCGGGGAAAAACTGTTTTTT.

This clonotype came up many times. V gene TRBV7-9 combines with J gene TRBJ1-4; unclear D gene. Trimming shortened V by 5 bases and J by 0 bases, and 19 bases separated the two germline ends. Germline CDR1 is SEHNR and CDR2 is FQNEAQ (reference sequence). The CDR3 covers 18 residues. CDR3 amino acids: CASSPPVPPSATNEKLFF. The CDR3 DNA reads TGTGCCAGCAGCCCGCCGGTCCCCCCATCAGCAACTAATGAAAAACTGTTTTTT.

This clonotype was observed many times. The chain uses TRBV12-3 or TRBV12-4 and TRBJ2-7; D possibly matches TRBD1 or TRBD2 (5 bases each). Deletions cut 7 bases from V and 0 bases from J, with 10 bases between. This CDR3 is built from 13 residues. The CDR3 region is CASTEGSSYEQYF. The CDR3 nucleotides read TGTGCCAGCACTGAGGGGAGCTCCTACGAGCAGTACTTC.

This clonotype has ten or more counts. This chain links TRBV19 with TRBJ2-2; D gene ambiguous. The CDR3 is made up of 12 amino acids. CDR1 and CDR2 (germline): LNHDA, SQIVND (reference sequence). With 3 bases removed from V and 9 bases from J, the gap between germline ends came to 8 bases. The chain's CDR3 is CASSIGYRELFF. CDR3 nucleotide sequence: TGTGCCAGTAGTATCGGGTATCGGGAGCTGTTTTTT.

The sample holds many counts of this clonotype. CDR3 protein: CASSSTGTSYNEQFF. DNA for the CDR3: TGTGCCAGCAGCTCTACAGGGACTTCCTACAATGAGCAGTTCTTC. The chain employs TRBV7-2 and TRBJ2-1, with D perhaps assigned TRBD1 or TRBD2 (6 bases each). CDR3 length: 15 residues. V was cut by 4 bases and J by 1 base, with 11 bases left in between. Germline CDR1 is SGHTA and CDR2 is FQGNSA.

The table lists this clonotype with many counts. The chain combines TRBV7-8 with TRBJ2-2; unclear D gene. V gave up 1 base and J gave up 4 bases, with 13 bases separating them. The CDR3 totals 16 residues. Germline V gives CDR1 SGHVS, CDR2 FQNEAQ. For the CDR3, the DNA is TGTGCCAGCAGCTTAGACCGGTTCCAATTCACCGGGGAGCTGTTTTTT. This translates into CASSLDRFQFTGELFF. The variable domain in full, with the rest retrieved from reference TRBV7-8 and TRBJ2-2, is GAGVSQSPRYKVAKRGQDVALRCDPISGHVSLFWYQQALGQGPEFLTYFQNEAQLDKSGLPSDRFFAERPEGSVSTLKIQRTQQEDSAVYLCASSLDRFQFTGELFFGEGSRLTVL.

This clonotype was detected ten times or more. The CDR3 nucleotides are TGTGCCAGCAGCTTCACCGGGACAACAACAGATACGCAGTATTTT. Translated: CASSFTGTTTDTQYF. V usage is TRBV7-2 and J usage is TRBJ2-3, with D possibly TRBD1 on 6 matching bases. The length of the CDR3 is 15 residues. The germline gives CDR1 SGHTA, CDR2 FQGNSA. Trimming left V 3 bases short and J 3 bases short, with 13 bases between.

The table lists this clonotype with many counts. V gene TRBV7-8 combines with J gene TRBJ1-2; possible D gene TRBD1, 6 bases. Germline CDR1 reads SGHVS; CDR2 reads FQNEAQ. The length of the CDR3 is 14 residues. V lost 1 base, J lost 2 bases, and 8 bases lay in between. The CDR3 protein is CASSLGTENYGYTF. CDR3 bases: TGTGCCAGCAGCTTAGGGACAGAAAACTATGGCTACACCTTC.

This clonotype came up many times. The rearrangement joins TRBV7-2 to TRBJ1-3; 7 bases align to TRBD1. The CDR3 runs to 17 residues. The junction had 6 bases not matched to a gene; V was cut back by 1 base and J by 0 bases. Germline loops: CDR1 SGHTA, CDR2 FQGNSA. The CDR3 nucleotides read TGTGCCAGCAGCTTAGTCGGGACAGCATTCTCTGGAAACACCATATATTTT. It encodes CASSLVGTAFSGNTIYF.

The rearrangement joins TRBV7-2 to TRBJ1-2; TRBD1 is a possible D gene (6 bases). CDR3 length equals 15 residues. Trimming removed 2 bases from V and 3 bases from J, with 13 bases in between. The germline gives CDR1 SGHTA, CDR2 FQGNSA. The CDR3 here is CASSLTGATDYGYTF. Written as DNA, the CDR3 is TGTGCCAGCAGCTTAACGGGGGCGACAGACTATGGCTACACCTTC. The complete variable domain, with remaining parts taken from reference TRBV7-2 and TRBJ1-2, reads GAGVSQSPSNKVTEKGKDVELRCDPISGHTALYWYRQSLGQGLEFLIYFQGNSAPDKSGLPSDRFSAERTGGSVSTLTIQRTQQEDSAVYLCASSLTGATDYGYTFGSGTRLTVV.

V and J are TRBV28 and TRBJ1-2; D remains unclear. V shed 7 bases and J shed 8 bases, with 17 bases lying between them. This CDR3 comprises 13 residues. Germline-derived CDR1 and CDR2 are MDHEN and SYDVKM. The CDR3 protein is CASTLPGVGGYTF. The CDR3 DNA reads as TGTGCCAGCACCCTCCCCGGGGTCGGCGGCTACACCTTC.

This chain connects TRBV11-2 to TRBJ2-3; perhaps TRBD2 as D (6 bases). CDR1 and CDR2 from the germline V gene are SGHAT and FQNNGV. The CDR3 extends over 14 amino acids. Trimming pared 5 bases from V and 1 base from J, leaving 10 bases between. CDR3 protein: CASSRLDGTDTQYF. In DNA, the CDR3 is TGTGCCAGCAGCCGACTAGATGGCACAGATACGCAGTATTTT.

In its sample, this clonotype was seen a few times. The V and J genes are TRBV18 and TRBJ2-7, with 11 positions matching TRBD2. The length of the CDR3 is 17 residues. V lost 6 bases and J lost 1; bases outside the gene matches: 11. CDR1 is KGHSH and CDR2 is LQKENI in the germline V gene. CDR3 bases: TGTGCCAGCTCTCCTCTAGCGGGAGGACCATTTTCCTACGAGCAGTACTTC. Translating gives CASSPLAGGPFSYEQYF.

This clonotype was counted at least ten times. This chain links TRBV28 with TRBJ1-2; D is uncertain. Germline CDR1 is MDHEN and CDR2 is SYDVKM. V shed 4 bases and J shed 2 bases, with 8 bases lying between them. The CDR3 is 13 amino acids. The CDR3 loop reads CASSSTSNYGYTF. The CDR3, as DNA: TGTGCCAGCAGTTCCACATCGAACTATGGCTACACCTTC.

This clonotype was observed a few times. This sequence joins TRBV3-1 and TRBJ2-4, with 8 bases aligning to TRBD1. The J segment lost 8 bases and the V segment lost 1 base, leaving 7 bases of the junction unmatched. Germline assignment: CDR1 LGHDT and CDR2 YNNKEL (reference sequence). The CDR3 is 15 residues long. In DNA, the CDR3 is TGTGCCAGCAGCCAAGTGTGGACAGGGCGCCACATTCAGTACTTC. Its protein product is CASSQVWTGRHIQYF.

V gene TRBV7-2 combines with J gene TRBJ2-2; the D is unclear. The CDR3 has 15 residues. Germline V gives CDR1 SGHTA, CDR2 FQGNSA. V lost 4 bases, J lost 4 bases, and 13 bases lay in between. Written as DNA, the CDR3 is TGTGCCAGCAGCTATAGAAAGCTGACCACCGGGGAGCTGTTTTTT. The encoded protein is CASSYRKLTTGELFF.

The chain carries TRBV7-2 and TRBJ1-2; maybe TRBD1 (6 bases). Germline V gene data show CDR1 as SGHTA and CDR2 as FQGNSA. This CDR3 spans 17 amino acids. V lost 5 bases to trimming and J lost 1 base, with 20 bases between them. The CDR3 region is CASSNPGNGQFNYGYTF. CDR3 DNA: TGTGCCAGCAGCAACCCGGGTAATGGACAGTTTAACTATGGCTACACCTTC.

This clonotype has at least ten counts. This CDR3 reads CASSPPGLAGLAREETQYF. The CDR3 region has the DNA TGTGCCAGCAGCCCTCCGGGACTAGCAGGGTTGGCGCGTGAAGAGACCCAGTACTTC. V and J are TRBV28 and TRBJ2-5; TRBD2 matches 9 bases. Germline V gives CDR1 MDHEN, CDR2 SYDVKM. The trim removed 6 bases at V and 3 bases at J, leaving 20 bases unmatched. The CDR3 covers 19 residues.

This clonotype has a count of ten or more. The chain couples TRBV7-2 to TRBJ2-3, with D possibly being TRBD2 (6 bases). V was pared by 3 bases and J by 4 bases, with 20 bases between. The CDR3 length is 17 residues. Germline CDR1 is SGHTA and CDR2 is FQGNSA. As DNA, the CDR3 is TGTGCCAGCAGCTTGTGGAAGCGGGCGGAGGGAGCAGATACGCAGTATTTT. This gives the protein CASSLWKRAEGADTQYF.

This clonotype occurred many times. This rearrangement joins TRBV11-2 to TRBJ2-5; D not resolved. The V gene lost 2 bases and the J gene lost 7 bases, with 8 bases spanning the gap. The germline CDR1 and CDR2 sequences are SGHAT and FQNNGV. CDR3 size: 12 residues. The CDR3 region is CASSLMFGTQYF. CDR3 coding DNA: TGTGCCAGCAGCTTAATGTTCGGGACCCAGTACTTC.

The genes are TRBV27 and TRBJ2-5; no clear D gene. CDR3 length: 14 amino acids. From germline, CDR1 is MNHEY and CDR2 SMNVEV (reference sequence). V was pared by 2 bases and J by 2 bases, with 9 bases between. CDR3 nucleotide sequence: TGTGCCAGCAGTTTAAACCCTGGACAAGAGACCCAGTACTTC. Its protein is CASSLNPGQETQYF.

The chain couples TRBV7-3 to TRBJ1-2; TRBD1 might be the D (5 bases). V lost 2 bases and J 4 bases, leaving 11 bases between the germline ends. Germline V CDR1 and CDR2: SGHTA, FQGTGA. CDR3 length: 14 amino acids. This chain's CDR3 is CASSLDPGLYGYTF. CDR3 nucleotide sequence: TGTGCCAGCAGCTTAGACCCGGGACTCTATGGCTACACCTTC.

This clonotype was detected only once. CDR3 region: CASSLTGLAGRNEQFF. The CDR3 DNA reads as TGTGCCAGCAGTTTAACGGGACTAGCGGGGAGAAATGAGCAGTTCTTC. The J gene is TRBJ2-1, the V gene TRBV28; TRBD2 matches at 13 bases. The junction had 5 bases not matched to a gene; V was cut back by 2 bases and J by 7 bases. The CDR3 totals 16 residues. From germline, CDR1 is MDHEN and CDR2 SYDVKM.

This clonotype was seen a handful of times. J is TRBJ2-7 and V is TRBV5-1; 10 nucleotides line up with TRBD1. CDR1 and CDR2 from the germline V gene are SGHRS and YFSETQ. The ends lost 2 bases at V and 4 bases at J; junction bases unmatched: 6. The CDR3 is 15 residues long. CDR3 coding DNA: TGCGCCAGCAGCTTCCGGACAGGGGGGGGTTACGAGCAGTACTTC. It is translated as CASSFRTGGGYEQYF.

This clonotype was counted at least ten times. This rearrangement joins TRBV11-2 to TRBJ2-1; TRBD2 matches 11 bases. This CDR3 has 15 residues. The ends lost 5 bases at V and 4 bases at J; junction bases unmatched: 4. CDR1 is SGHAT, CDR2 FQNNGV, per germline. The CDR3 sequence is CASSLLAGGYNEQFF. The CDR3 DNA is TGTGCCAGCAGCCTCCTAGCGGGGGGTTACAATGAGCAGTTCTTC.

This clonotype was counted a few times. The rearrangement links TRBV11-3 to TRBJ2-3; TRBD1 or TRBD2 may be the D gene (5 bases each). Trimming took 3 bases from V and 3 from J, leaving 10 bases between them. From germline, CDR1 is SGHNT and CDR2 YENEEA. This CDR3 region has 14 residues. The CDR3 is CASSLERGTDTQYF. The CDR3 bases are TGTGCCAGCAGCTTGGAGAGGGGTACAGATACGCAGTATTTT. Filled out from reference TRBV11-3 and TRBJ2-3, the complete variable domain reads EAGVVQSPRYKIIEKKQPVAFWCNPISGHNTLYWYLQNLGQGPELLIRYENEEAVDDSQLPKDRFSAERLKGVDSTLKIQPAELGDSAVYLCASSLERGTDTQYFGPGTRLTVL.